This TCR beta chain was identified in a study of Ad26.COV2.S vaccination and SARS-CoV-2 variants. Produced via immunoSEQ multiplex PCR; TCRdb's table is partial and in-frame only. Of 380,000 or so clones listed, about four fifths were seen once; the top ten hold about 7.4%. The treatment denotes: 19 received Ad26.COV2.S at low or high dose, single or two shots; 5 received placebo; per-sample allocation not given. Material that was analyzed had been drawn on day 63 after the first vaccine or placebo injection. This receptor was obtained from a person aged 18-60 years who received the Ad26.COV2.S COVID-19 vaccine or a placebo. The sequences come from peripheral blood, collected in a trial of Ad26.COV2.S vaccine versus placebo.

CDR3 amino acids: CASSPGTSGGAFSTDTQYF. The CDR3 nucleotides are TGTGCCAGCAGCCCCGGGACTAGCGGGGGAGCCTTTAGCACAGATACGCAGTATTTT. The chain uses TRBV7-9 and TRBJ2-3, with 14 nucleotides matching TRBD2. J was trimmed by 0 bases and V by 5 bases; bases with no gene match: 10. CDR3 length equals 19 residues. The germline V gene encodes CDR1 SEHNR and CDR2 FQNEAQ (reference sequence).